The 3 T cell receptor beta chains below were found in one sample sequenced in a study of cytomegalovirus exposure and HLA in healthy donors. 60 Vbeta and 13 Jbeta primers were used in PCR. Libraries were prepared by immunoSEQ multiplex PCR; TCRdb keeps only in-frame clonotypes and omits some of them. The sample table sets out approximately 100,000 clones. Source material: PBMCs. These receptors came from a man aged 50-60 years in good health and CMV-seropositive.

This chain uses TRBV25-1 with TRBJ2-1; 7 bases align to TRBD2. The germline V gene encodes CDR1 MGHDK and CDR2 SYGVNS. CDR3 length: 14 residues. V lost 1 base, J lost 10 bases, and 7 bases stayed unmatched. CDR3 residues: CASSESGGGREQFF. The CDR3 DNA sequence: TGTGCCAGCAGTGAATCGGGGGGAGGCAGGGAGCAGTTCTTC.

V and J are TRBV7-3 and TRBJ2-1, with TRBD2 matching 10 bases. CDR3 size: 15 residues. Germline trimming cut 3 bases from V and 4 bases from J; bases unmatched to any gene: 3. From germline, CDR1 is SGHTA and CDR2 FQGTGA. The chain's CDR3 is CASSLGLALYNEQFF. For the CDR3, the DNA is TGTGCCAGCAGCTTGGGACTAGCGCTTTACAATGAGCAGTTCTTC.

The CDR3 spells CASSVEPAGRPNNEQFF. CDR3 bases: TGTGCCAGCAGCGTAGAGCCAGCGGGCCGCCCTAACAATGAGCAGTTCTTC. The V and J genes are TRBV9 and TRBJ2-1; D might be TRBD2 (6 bases). Germline loops: CDR1 SGDLS, CDR2 YYNGEE. The CDR3 runs to 17 residues. Trimming pared 0 bases from V and 5 bases from J, leaving 18 bases between.